This TCR beta chain was identified during a study of blood T cells in healthy people across ages. Broader study findings: Naive T cell percentage showed a strong correlation with TCR beta diversity. Total diversity from one million sequenced T cells was likely underestimated.

Researchers report isolating at least 6.5 million PBMCs per sample. There are a few counts of this clonotype. Its antigen is currently unknown. The germline CDR1 and CDR2 sequences are SEHNR and FQNEAQ (reference sequence). V lost 2 bases, J lost 8 bases, and 10 bases stayed unmatched. The CDR3 runs to 15 residues. Then a second PCR, running roughly 7 to 11 cycles, was carried out with a sample-barcoded 5' primer and a J-beta primer mix. A single record per CDR3 protein comes from TCRdb applying MiXCR to the 5' RACE reads. This sample has about 1.6 million distinct CDR3 sequences, with roughly 32% found just once.

The sample comprised blood. This chain uses TRBV7-9 with TRBJ1-2; 8 bases are a match to TRBD1. This sequence originates from a woman aged 25 to 39 in good health. The CDR3 DNA sequence: TGTGCCAGCAGCTTAAGTTGGACAGGGCTCGAAGGCTACACCTTC. Its translation: CASSLSWTGLEGYTF.